Listed below are T cell receptor beta chains from one sample, sequenced in a study of T cell repertoires in cytomegalovirus infection. TCRdb re-called the reads with MiXCR, one entry per CDR3 protein. Of approximately 910,000 distinct CDR3 sequences in the sample, approximately 31% were seen once. These receptors' targets are unknown. This sample comprised cultured CD8+ T cells from PBMCs, obtained from culture after CMV antigen stimulation. These receptors originate from a human donor in good health (CMV status not recorded). Some clones in this sample may be carry-over from other donors' samples. The CDR3 runs from the conserved cysteine through the conserved F or W. The order of the fields is V gene, J gene, CDR3 protein.

>TRBV27|TRBJ2-3
CASSHGNSGGASTDTQYF
>TRBV27|TRBJ1-1
CASSPTMSRGRDTEAFF
>TRBV5-5|TRBJ1-1
CASSISGVGGTEAFF
>TRBV12-3/TRBV12-4|TRBJ2-6
CASSLAGTGSGANVLTF
>TRBV7-9|TRBJ2-3
CASSLDWDTQYF
>TRBV11-2|TRBJ1-2
CASGPWAGNYGYTF
>TRBV28|TRBJ2-1
CASSFTRVEQFF
>TRBV12-3/TRBV12-4|TRBJ1-2
CASRANNYGYTF
>TRBV3-1|TRBJ1-1
CASSPPPERRTEAFF
>TRBV6-6|TRBJ2-5
CASSYSLGQLQETQYF
>TRBV7-9|TRBJ2-5
CASSLGIGAKTQYF